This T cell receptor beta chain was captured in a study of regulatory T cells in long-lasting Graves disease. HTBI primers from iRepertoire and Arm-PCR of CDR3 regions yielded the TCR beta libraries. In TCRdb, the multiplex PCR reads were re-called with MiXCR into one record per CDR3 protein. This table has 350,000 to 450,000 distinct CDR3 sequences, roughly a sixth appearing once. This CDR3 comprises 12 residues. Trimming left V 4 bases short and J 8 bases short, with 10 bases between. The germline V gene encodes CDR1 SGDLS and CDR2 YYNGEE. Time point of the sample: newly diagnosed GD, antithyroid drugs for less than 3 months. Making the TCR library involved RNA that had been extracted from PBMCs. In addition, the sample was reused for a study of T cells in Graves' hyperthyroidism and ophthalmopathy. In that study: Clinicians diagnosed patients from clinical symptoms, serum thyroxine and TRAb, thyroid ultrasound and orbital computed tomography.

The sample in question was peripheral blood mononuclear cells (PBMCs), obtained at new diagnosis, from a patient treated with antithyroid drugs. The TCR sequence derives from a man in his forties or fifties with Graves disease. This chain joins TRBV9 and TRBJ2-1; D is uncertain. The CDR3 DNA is TGTGCCAGCAGCCCCGACACCTATGAGCAGTTCTTC. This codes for CASSPDTYEQFF.